Listed here are 28 T cell receptor beta chains from one sample, sequenced in a study of Graves' ophthalmopathy and Graves' hyperthyroidism. Amplification targeted the TCR beta CDR3 regions, with RNA transcripts as the source material. First-round RT-PCR with HTBI primers preceded a second-round multiplex PCR. TCRdb re-called the multiplex PCR reads through MiXCR, storing one row per CDR3 protein. The repertoire holds hundreds of thousands of distinct CDR3 sequences, with 20% to 25% as singletons. Specimen: peripheral blood. The receptors were gathered from a woman aged 18-35 years with stable Graves' hyperthyroidism.

This clonotype came up many times. The V and J genes are TRBV20-1 and TRBJ1-2; 8 bases match TRBD1. Germline CDR1 reads DFQATT; CDR2 reads SNEGSKA (reference sequence). This CDR3 spans 13 amino acids. Trimming at V came to 6 bases and at J to 4 bases, leaving 7 bases not matched to a gene. CDR3 bases: TGCAGTGCAGGGACAGGTGACTCCTATGGCTACACCTTC. Its translation: CSAGTGDSYGYTF.

At least ten counts were recorded for this clonotype. This sequence joins TRBV14 and TRBJ2-7; perhaps TRBD1 as D (6 bases). In germline, CDR1 is SGHDN, CDR2 FVKESK. V shed 1 base and J shed 4 bases, with 8 bases lying between them. This CDR3 spans 13 amino acids. CDR3 DNA: TGTGCCAGCAGCCAAGTACAGGGTTACGAGCAGTACTTC. It codes for CASSQVQGYEQYF.

V is TRBV4-1 and J is TRBJ2-7; D gene unclear. Between the trimmed V and J ends, which lost 4 bases and 3 bases, there was a span of 10 bases. Germline V lookup: CDR1 MGHRA, CDR2 YSYEKL. CDR3 length: 13 residues. CDR3 DNA: TGCGCCAGCAGCCCCGGACCGATCTACGAGCAGTACTTC. It specifies CASSPGPIYEQYF.

In its sample, this clonotype was seen many times. The chain uses TRBV6-1 and TRBJ1-2; a weak D match, TRBD1 (6 bases). V was clipped by 3 bases and J by 4 bases, with 9 bases between them. The CDR3 spans 13 residues. Germline CDR1 MNHNS, CDR2 SASEGT. The CDR3 bases are TGTGCCAGCAGTGAGGACAGCTTCTATGGCTACACCTTC. It encodes CASSEDSFYGYTF.

This clonotype appeared many times. The genes are TRBV12-3 or TRBV12-4 and TRBJ2-4, with 7 positions matching TRBD1. V was clipped by 6 bases and J by 4 bases; unmatched bases: 6. The CDR3 covers 14 residues. Here the CDR3 DNA reads TGTGCCAGCAGCCGGGACAGCATAAAAAACATTCAGTACTTC. Encoded protein: CASSRDSIKNIQYF.

This clonotype has a count of ten or more. This CDR3 reads CSASYQPANQPQHF. The CDR3 nucleotides read TGCAGTGCTAGTTATCAGCCCGCTAATCAGCCCCAGCATTTT. The rearrangement links TRBV20-1 to TRBJ1-5, with D unresolved. Germline CDR1 reads DFQATT; CDR2 reads SNEGSKA (reference sequence). The length of the CDR3 is 14 residues. Trimming shortened V by 3 bases and J by 4 bases, and 13 bases separated the two germline ends.

This clonotype was seen at least ten times. The junction departs from germline at one end; a sequencing error may be responsible. The chain recombines TRBV5-1 with TRBJ2-4; 9 bases align to TRBD1. The CDR3 spans 14 residues. Germline V CDR1 and CDR2: SGHRS, YFSETQ. The CDR3 is CASRQPGQGDIKYF. The CDR3 nucleotides are TGCGCCAGCAGACAGCCGGGACAGGGTGACATTAAGTACTTC.

With respect to this clonotype: As the CDR3 is not closed by the conserved phenylalanine or tryptophan, this likely results from a read error. The chain uses TRBV6-5 and TRBJ2-2; tentatively, D is TRBD2 (5 bases). The CDR3 totals 14 residues. The V and J ends lost 2 bases and 1 base respectively, with 5 bases between them. From germline, CDR1 is MNHEY and CDR2 SVGAGI. CDR3 loop: CASSYGRNTGELFV. The CDR3 DNA reads as TGTGCCAGCAGTTACGGGAGGAACACCGGGGAGCTGTTTGTT.

This chain uses TRBV6-2 or TRBV6-3 with TRBJ1-3; D is undetermined. The V gene's germline CDR1 is MNHEY and CDR2 SVGEGT. The CDR3 covers 15 residues. Trimming removed 5 bases from V and 4 bases from J, with 15 bases in between. The CDR3 here is CASSTFWTDGNTIYF. CDR3 DNA: TGTGCCAGCAGTACCTTTTGGACGGACGGAAACACCATATATTTT.

This clonotype was observed many times. The chain is built from TRBV2 and TRBJ2-7; D might be TRBD1 or TRBD2, each matching 5 bases. The CDR3 length is 12 residues. Trimming took off 1 base at V and 6 bases at J, with 7 bases between the two ends. Germline lookup yields CDR1 SNHLY and CDR2 FYNNEI. The CDR3 DNA follows: TGTGCCAGCAGTGAAGGGGGGTCCGAGCAGTACTTC. Its translation is CASSEGGSEQYF.

This clonotype has ten or more counts. The gene calls are TRBV5-1 and TRBJ1-2, with D hard to call. V was pared by 3 bases and J by 4 bases, with 10 bases between. The CDR3 has 13 residues. In germline, CDR1 is SGHRS, CDR2 YFSETQ. CDR3 residues: CASSSGTVYGYTF. Written as DNA, the CDR3 is TGCGCCAGCAGCTCAGGAACAGTCTATGGCTACACCTTC.

This clonotype was seen only a few times. The chain employs TRBV6-2 or TRBV6-3 and TRBJ2-4; D perhaps matches TRBD2 (6 bases). The CDR3 length is 13 residues. The V gene's germline CDR1 is MNHEY and CDR2 SVGEGT. V was shortened by 6 bases and J by 1 base, with 7 bases between the two germline ends. CDR3 coding DNA: TGTGCCAGCAGCCGGGGGGCCAAAAACATTCAGTACTTC. Translating it yields CASSRGAKNIQYF.

This clonotype was counted only a few times. V gene TRBV12-3 or TRBV12-4 combines with J gene TRBJ1-2, with 10 nucleotides matching TRBD1. The trim removed 11 bases at V and 4 bases at J, leaving 7 bases unmatched. The CDR3 length is 13 residues. The CDR3 protein is CAVSRDRGYGYTF. DNA of the CDR3: TGTGCCGTCAGCCGGGACAGGGGCTATGGCTACACCTTC.

Many counts were recorded for this clonotype. V gene TRBV29-1 combines with J gene TRBJ2-7, with TRBD1 matching 12 bases. Losses at the gene ends were 6 bases for V and 9 bases for J; bases not matched to a gene: 18. Germline CDR1 SQVTM, CDR2 ANQGSEA. The CDR3 has 16 residues. The CDR3 bases are TGCAGCGTGACGCTCTTATTCCCGGGACAGGGGGCTGGGCAGTACTTC. Its translation: CSVTLLFPGQGAGQYF.

This clonotype has at least ten counts. This chain uses TRBV30 with TRBJ2-5, with 7 bases fitting TRBD2. With 5 bases clipped from V and 3 bases from J, the junction kept 12 bases outside the gene matches. The CDR3 has 15 amino acids. CDR1 and CDR2 from the germline V gene are GTSNPN and SVGIG (reference sequence). The CDR3 coding sequence is TGTGCCTGGGGGTTGGGCGGGAGACGAGAAGAGACCCAGTACTTC. It translates to CAWGLGGRREETQYF.

This clonotype has a handful of counts. CDR3 residues: CSAKLAHYQETQYF. CDR3 coding DNA: TGCAGTGCAAAACTAGCGCACTACCAAGAGACCCAGTACTTC. The chain uses TRBV20-1 and TRBJ2-5; 7 nucleotides match TRBD2. CDR1 is DFQATT, CDR2 SNEGSKA, per germline (reference sequence). The CDR3 runs 14 residues. V shed 6 bases, J shed 0 bases, and the junction held 7 bases outside the gene matches.

This clonotype was detected a few times. The chain joins TRBV5-1 to TRBJ2-5; 12 bases fit TRBD2. With 0 bases clipped from V and 2 bases from J, the junction kept 2 bases outside the gene matches. Germline V CDR1 and CDR2: SGHRS, YFSETQ. The CDR3 consists of 16 residues. CDR3 DNA: TGCGCCAGCAGCTTGGAGGGACTAGCGGGTCAAGAGACCCAGTACTTC. It yields the protein CASSLEGLAGQETQYF.

The rearrangement joins TRBV25-1 to TRBJ1-1; a possible D gene is TRBD1 (6 bases). The germline V and J ends were trimmed by 2 bases and 3 bases, with 10 bases remaining between them. CDR1 is MGHDK, CDR2 SYGVNS, per germline. The CDR3 length is 14 residues. The CDR3 reads CASSETGYDTEAFF. CDR3 sequence (DNA): TGTGCCAGCAGTGAAACAGGGTACGACACTGAAGCTTTCTTT.

This clonotype appeared many times. The chain employs TRBV28 and TRBJ1-5; D gene uncertain. Trimming cost V 0 bases and J 0 bases, with 12 bases left between them. Germline CDR1 is MDHEN and CDR2 is SYDVKM. CDR3 length equals 17 residues. CDR3 in DNA: TGTGCCAGCAGTTTATGGCCGGACTATCTTAGCAATCAGCCCCAGCATTTT. Amino acids: CASSLWPDYLSNQPQHF.

V gene TRBV24-1 combines with J gene TRBJ2-5; unclear D gene. The germline gives CDR1 KGHDR, CDR2 SFDVKD. V shed 0 bases and J shed 3 bases, with 10 bases lying between them. The CDR3 spans 15 residues. CDR3 sequence: CATSDLLSGKETQYF. The CDR3 DNA follows: TGTGCCACCAGTGATTTGCTATCGGGTAAAGAGACCCAGTACTTC.

This clonotype has a count of ten or more. This chain connects TRBV10-3 to TRBJ2-7; no reliable D call. With 4 bases removed from V and 3 bases from J, the gap between germline ends came to 10 bases. CDR1 and CDR2 (germline): ENHRY, SYGVKD. The CDR3 extends over 13 amino acids. DNA for the CDR3: TGTGCCATCAGTGCGTGGGCTGACTACGAGCAGTACTTC. Translation: CAISAWADYEQYF.

Many counts were recorded for this clonotype. The CDR3 sequence is CASVQAPILADTQYF. CDR3 DNA: TGTGCCAGCGTTCAGGCTCCGATCCTGGCCGATACGCAGTATTTT. V is TRBV6-5 and J is TRBJ2-3; D unresolved. V was clipped by 8 bases and J by 6 bases, with 21 bases between them. Germline CDR1 and CDR2: MNHEY and SVGAGI. The CDR3 runs to 15 residues.

The chain carries TRBV29-1 and TRBJ1-5; TRBD1 is a possible D gene (5 bases). Deletions cut 5 bases from V and 4 bases from J, with 15 bases between. Germline CDR1 SQVTM, CDR2 ANQGSEA. The CDR3 length is 14 residues. DNA for the CDR3: TGCAGCGTTTCAACCGGGACCCAAAATCAGCCCCAGCATTTT. Amino acid sequence: CSVSTGTQNQPQHF.

V and J are TRBV3-1 and TRBJ1-2; possible D gene TRBD1, 6 bases. The CDR3 is made up of 15 amino acids. Trimming pared 4 bases from V and 4 bases from J, leaving 16 bases between. CDR1 and CDR2 from the germline V gene are LGHDT and YNNKEL (reference sequence). CDR3 sequence reads: CASSPPLTGVYGYTF. CDR3 nucleotides: TGTGCCAGCAGCCCCCCCTTGACAGGTGTCTATGGCTACACCTTC.

This clonotype was counted at least ten times. The J gene is TRBJ1-1, the V gene TRBV6-5; tentatively, D is TRBD1 (6 bases). The V and J ends lost 0 bases and 10 bases respectively, with 12 bases between them. CDR3 length: 13 residues. CDR1 is MNHEY, CDR2 SVGAGI, per germline. The CDR3 is CASSYSTGNGAFF. The CDR3 nucleotides read TGTGCCAGCAGTTACTCCACAGGGAACGGAGCTTTCTTT.

This clonotype was counted many times. The chain uses TRBV12-3 or TRBV12-4 and TRBJ1-1, with TRBD1 matching over 8 bases. The CDR3 totals 13 residues. J lost 5 bases, V lost 6 bases, and 5 bases had no gene match. CDR3 sequence: CASSRGRETEAFF. The CDR3 DNA reads as TGTGCCAGCAGCAGGGGGCGGGAGACTGAAGCTTTCTTT.

This clonotype occurred many times. The chain carries TRBV7-9 and TRBJ1-2; 9 positions agree with TRBD1. With 4 bases clipped from V and 4 bases from J, the junction kept 7 bases outside the gene matches. Germline values: CDR1 SEHNR, CDR2 FQNEAQ (reference sequence). The CDR3 is 15 residues long. CDR3 in DNA: TGTGCCAGCAGCTCCTCCGGACAGGGGCGCTATGGCTACACCTTC. Translation gives CASSSSGQGRYGYTF.

The rearrangement joins TRBV3-1 to TRBJ2-7; TRBD1 matches 9 bases. The CDR3 extends over 14 amino acids. V shed 3 bases, J shed 2 bases, and the junction held 2 bases outside the gene matches. The germline CDR1 and CDR2 sequences are LGHDT and YNNKEL (reference sequence). The CDR3 DNA follows: TGTGCCAGCAGCCACCGGGACAGGGCCTACGAGCAGTACTTC. It codes for CASSHRDRAYEQYF.